This TCR beta chain was identified in a study of cytomegalovirus exposure and HLA in healthy donors (dated by TCRdb to 2015 to 2018). Some background on the complete study: In an earlier analysis of roughly 500 of the donors, 276 Gb of sequence data and 95 million to 130 million unique TCR beta sequences from 150 million to 200 million T cells were reported. An early release that covered about 600 HLA-typed donors contained about 290 gigabases of sequencing data and 75 million to 100 million unique TCR sequences. The genetic ancestry cluster associated with self-reported Caucasian donors included over 80% of the 300 to 400 genotyped donors. The study aimed to test whether cataloging public T cell receptors could reveal signatures of past pathogen exposure. Using immunosequencing, the study profiled T cell repertoires from some 670 subjects and related those repertoires to cytomegalovirus serostatus. A separate validation cohort of approximately 120 different subjects was used in addition to the 666-subject first cohort. To predict cytomegalovirus infection status, the study combined high-throughput TCR immunosequencing, statistical association of individual TCRs with disease status, and machine learning. A later analysis re-analyzed previously published TCR beta repertoires from 666 donors and added high-resolution HLA genotyping to study TCR occurrence patterns. In the later analysis, no new phenotypic data were used to find candidate immune exposures; instead, reliance was placed on TCR beta sequences and their occurrence across donors. An earlier analysis of 587 of the donors used high-throughput TCR beta sequencing to judge whether each TCR beta V gene segment behaved as functional or pseudogenic. Alongside the repertoire data, information on donor age, sex, ethnicity and CMV serostatus was compiled. Genome-wide SNP genotypes for about three fifths of the roughly 670 donors were used in a later genetic analysis, which treated that subset as a discovery cohort. All discovery cohort repertoires had been generated on a single sequencing platform. HLA typing included class I and class II loci at four-digit resolution. The number of donors typed differed by locus, with roughly 620-630 for A, B, C, DRB1 and DQB1, more than 500 for DQA1, 600 to 610 for DPA1, and some 440 for DPB1. Five DR-DQ haplotypes were handled as single units for association and clustering because linkage in the cohort was strong. On average, 235,054 unique TCR beta nucleotide sequences were sequenced per donor among 398 genotyped donors of the cohort, with approximately 18% of those sequences being non-productive.

What the research found in general, with its limitations: Linkage disequilibrium might explain the correlated functional status among segregating V segments, but an unknown experimental factor could not be excluded. Assigning TCR associations to individual alleles was difficult when HLA alleles, especially DR and DQ, strongly co-occurred. A later genetic analysis associated a missense DCLRE1C variant with V-gene and J-gene trimming of TCR beta chains, and an independent cohort replicated the association. The classifier was reported to diagnose cytomegalovirus status with high specificity and sensitivity in both the original cohort and the validation cohort. Three of the identified cytomegalovirus-associated TCR beta chains were confirmed in vitro to be specific for cytomegalovirus antigens. In a later analysis, the rate of TCR association differed among HLA loci, with DRB1 alleles having the most associated TCRs and HLA-C alleles having the fewest. This cohort had only TCR beta chains sequenced, and the lack of alpha or paired-chain data limited which features could be detected. The presence/absence analyses assumed that sequencing depth was roughly uniform across donors, and that assumption may not be true. A cluster of highly shared sequence variants was judged likely to be a technical artifact of the sequencing pipeline. In a later analysis, HLA-associated TCR beta chains were found to be more clonally expanded and to have lower generation probabilities than equally common non-associated chains. The earlier analysis of nearly 600 of the donors excluded roughly 17 rarely observed V segments, including chromosome 9 orphons, because counts were too low. According to a later analysis, most CMV-associated TCR beta chains appeared to be HLA-restricted, and the HLA associations seemed to be driven largely by CMV exposure. A later genetic analysis reported fewer N-insertions in productive TCRs among donors in an Asian-associated ancestry cluster than the roughly 620-donor mean. Some IMGT-functional V segments, including TRBV6-2 and TRBV6-3, could not be distinguished by the 87-base-pair reads and were therefore excluded. In an earlier analysis of over 550 of the donors, most TCR beta V segments were observed in productive rearrangements about 87% or about 30% of the time, broadly matching IMGT annotations. Most TCR sequences were seen in very few donors, while some public TCRs were found in many individuals. Specific HLA alleles were associated with 15,000 to 20,000 TCR beta sequences at a false discovery rate of 0.05 in a later analysis. For the cohort, immune exposure information was limited to CMV serostatus. A further reported finding was that TCR beta sequences accurately predicted the HLA-A and HLA-B alleles for most subjects in the first cohort. The authors suggested that the approach could potentially be generalized to other disease states and immunological phenotypes. The study listed around 160 TCR beta chains as associated with cytomegalovirus. HLA typing was unavailable for some donors at each locus, so association tests used only the typed subset. Several of the top co-occurrence clusters appeared to be linked to parvovirus B19, influenza, CMV and Epstein-Barr virus, according to a later analysis.

In total, fewer than 750 healthy bone marrow donors made up the cohort. At the time of sampling, every cohort member was nominally healthy, though immune exposures that went unrecorded were likely present. The donor was CMV seropositive and was included in the group of almost 300 seropositive cohort members. Every donor gave a peripheral blood sample, and the peripheral blood mononuclear cells from that sample were used for TCR beta sequencing. Genomic DNA extraction from the blood cell samples was performed with the Qiagen DNeasy Blood Extraction Kit. About this clone: Its binding antigen is unknown. Base qualities are not at hand, and no much larger clone is one base apart.

CDR3 length: 18 amino acids, cysteine to phenylalanine. Only the CDR3 portion is preserved as DNA: 54 bases, with reading frame beginning at the first base. CDR1 SGHVS and CDR2 FQNEAQ were looked up in the germline V gene. The germline ends are 21 bases apart after V is trimmed by 4 bases and J by 0 bases. The protocol used for the library was the immunoSEQ multiplex PCR assay. For the multiplex PCR, a mixture combining 60 forward primers for TCR Vbeta segments and 13 reverse primers for TCR Jbeta segments was used. The CDR3 region of rearranged TCR beta genes was amplified from genomic DNA by a multiplex PCR assay. On the Illumina HiSeq System, the amplified TCR beta libraries were sequenced as 87-base-pair reads. The original methods were these. In a later analysis, tens of millions of unique TCR beta chains were counted across the roughly 670 repertoires, and some 10 million of these chains were shared by at least two donors. Raw reads were error-corrected and collapsed into unique sequences by a nearest-neighbor algorithm in which closely related sequences were merged to remove PCR and sequencing errors. V, D and J gene segments were assigned by aligning CDR3 sequences to IMGT reference sequences. For a sequence to be retained, a match of at least six nucleotides to both a V gene segment and a J gene segment was required. A rearrangement counted as productive if the CDR3 had no stop codons and remained in frame with V and J, and every other rearrangement counted as non-productive. CDR3 was defined according to IMGT convention as the region running from the second conserved V-encoded cysteine to the conserved J-encoded phenylalanine. The earlier analysis of roughly 590 of the donors excluded sequences that lacked an unambiguous match to a single V gene segment. In an earlier analysis of about 590 of the donors, a V segment was called functional when productive rearrangements were above 56.7%, and segregating when the standard deviation between donors exceeded 5%. A statistical classification framework was built for diagnosing cytomegalovirus status from the catalog of TCR beta chain sequences. V and J gene assignment, in a later analysis, came from comparing TCR nucleotide sequences with IMGT/GENE-DB human TR gene sequences. Using the TCRdist pipeline, a later analysis assigned CDR3 sequences along with most-parsimonious VDJ recombination scenarios. In a later analysis, each TCR beta chain was defined by its CDR3 amino acid sequence together with its V-gene family, and reads lacking a unique V-gene family were excluded. To address suspected cross-contamination and a sequencing artifact, a later analysis removed under 600 highly shared, low-generation-probability nucleotide sequences. For each public chain, a later analysis derived a clonal expansion index from normalized ranks of inferred template counts within each repertoire. In a later analysis, generation probabilities were computed with a VDJ recombination model fitted to out-of-frame rearrangements, and the resulting probabilities were checked against IGoR. Hypergeometric tests were used in a later analysis to score TCR-TCR, TCR-HLA and TCR-CMV co-occurrence, with a repertoire-size bias correction applied to the TCR pairs. To estimate false discovery rates, a later analysis permuted the HLA or CMV assignments 20 times. In a later analysis, co-occurring TCRs were grouped using DBSCAN, with TCRdist sequence similarity added in when clustering inside HLA-allele-positive subsets. For co-occurrence clustering, repertoires with fewer than 30,000 or more than 120,000 public chains were excluded, along with five repertoires with anomalous nucleotide sharing. Entries here come from immuneACCESS through TCRdb and include only in-frame sequences with V and J called. Some clones fail to appear in such tables; in the studies checked, an unresolved V gene covers under half of the shortfall, and the cause of the remainder is unknown. That table supplies the V and J calls and clone size; D and trimming were determined from the DNA. This sample has approximately 300,000 clones in its table, and roughly four fifths of those were observed once. 1.5% to 2.5% of the sample belongs to the ten largest clones.

The chain employs TRBV7-8 and TRBJ1-1; TRBD1 might be the D gene, on 6 matching bases. The receptor was derived from a woman in her forties in good health and CMV-seropositive. The source material was PBMCs. The DNA sequence reads TGTGCCAGCAGCTACTCACGAGGGGGACGATCTATGAACACTGAAGCTTTCTTT. It translates as CASSYSRGGRSMNTEAFF.